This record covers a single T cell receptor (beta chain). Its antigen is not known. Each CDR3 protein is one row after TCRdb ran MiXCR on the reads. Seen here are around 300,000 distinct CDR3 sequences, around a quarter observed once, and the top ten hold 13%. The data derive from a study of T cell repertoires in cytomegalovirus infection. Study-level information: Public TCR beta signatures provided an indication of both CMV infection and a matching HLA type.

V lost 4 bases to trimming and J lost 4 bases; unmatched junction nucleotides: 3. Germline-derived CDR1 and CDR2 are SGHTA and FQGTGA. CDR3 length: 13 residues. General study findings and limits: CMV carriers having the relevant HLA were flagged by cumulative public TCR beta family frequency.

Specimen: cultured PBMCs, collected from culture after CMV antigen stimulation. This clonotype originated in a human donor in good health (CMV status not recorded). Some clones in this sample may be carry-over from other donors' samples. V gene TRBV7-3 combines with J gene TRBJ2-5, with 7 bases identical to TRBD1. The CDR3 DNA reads TGTGCCAGCAGCTCGACAGGGTTAGAGACCCAGTACTTC. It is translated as CASSSTGLETQYF.